Below are 11 T cell receptor beta chains sequenced from a single sample in a study of blood T cell repertoires in COVID-19. Generated by immunoSEQ multiplex PCR, the TCRdb table keeps only in-frame clones and is missing some. Of approximately 320,000 clones listed, roughly 91% are singletons. The sequenced sample consisted of peripheral blood. The receptors were gathered from a woman in her 30s with COVID-19, enrolled during active disease.

The chain employs TRBV21-1 and TRBJ1-1; the table's D call TRBD1 went unverified against the DNA. TRBV21-1 is a known pseudogene. CDR3 size: 17 residues. DNA of the CDR3: TGTGCCAGCAGCAGACAAGTCCAGGGGGAAACTTTCGGACAAGCTTTCTTT. Translation: CASSRQVQGETFGQAFF.

This clone was found once. This specimen includes other DNA sequences encoding the same CDR3. CDR3: CASSPRDRAYEQYF. DNA of the CDR3: TGCGCCAGCAGCCCCCGGGACAGAGCCTACGAGCAGTACTTC. This rearrangement joins TRBV5-1 to TRBJ2-7; 7 nucleotides agree with TRBD1. This CDR3 region has 14 residues. The germline CDR1 and CDR2 sequences are SGHRS and YFSETQ. The V and J ends lost 4 bases and 2 bases, in that order; junction bases with no gene match: 6.

This sequence joins TRBV7-2 and TRBJ2-1, with 9 positions matching TRBD2. CDR3 length: 15 amino acids. V lost 4 bases to trimming and J lost 8 bases; unmatched junction nucleotides: 9. The germline V gene has CDR1 SGHTA and CDR2 FQGNSA. CDR3 residues: CASSSPGLALHEQFF. The CDR3 region has the DNA TGTGCCAGCAGCTCCCCGGGACTAGCCCTCCATGAGCAGTTCTTC.

The V call is TRBV3-1 (or the pseudogene TRBV3-2), the J call TRBJ2-7; D not certain. Germline V gives CDR1 LGHDT, CDR2 YNNKEL (reference sequence). The ends were cut back, 4 bases at V and 0 bases at J, with 25 bases in the middle. The CDR3 loop spans 19 amino acids. This CDR3 is CASSPPFLSRSPSSYEQYF. The CDR3 region has the DNA TGTGCCAGCAGCCCCCCGTTTCTCTCTAGGAGCCCCAGCTCCTACGAGCAGTACTTC.

The chain joins TRBV27 to TRBJ2-1, with TRBD2 identical over 9 bases. The CDR3 contains 15 residues. V was clipped by 5 bases and J by 7 bases; unmatched bases: 9. Germline V gene sequence: CDR1 MNHEY, CDR2 SMNVEV (reference sequence). CDR3 protein: CASSPEAGGPNEQFF. The CDR3 DNA follows: TGTGCCAGCAGTCCCGAGGCGGGGGGGCCTAATGAGCAGTTCTTC.

This sequence joins TRBV11-2 and TRBJ2-7; 11 bases align to TRBD1. This CDR3 contains 14 residues. The trim removed 5 bases at V and 2 bases at J, leaving 2 bases unmatched. Germline values: CDR1 SGHAT, CDR2 FQNNGV. CDR3 DNA sequence: TGTGCCAGCAGCGCGGGACAGGGGGCCTACGAGCAGTACTTC. This codes for CASSAGQGAYEQYF.

The chain carries TRBV25-1 and TRBJ1-1; a weak D match, TRBD1 (6 bases). V dropped 10 bases and J dropped 10 bases, with 22 bases sitting between them. This CDR3 has 13 residues. The germline V gene has CDR1 MGHDK and CDR2 SYGVNS. CDR3: CATSGGPLTPAFF. CDR3 bases: TGTGCCACAAGCGGGGGGCCCCTTACTCCAGCTTTCTTT.

The chain has TRBV3-1 (or the pseudogene TRBV3-2) and TRBJ1-5; D not certain. The CDR3 has 15 residues. Between the trimmed V and J ends, which lost 0 bases and 2 bases, there was a span of 8 bases. Germline CDR1 LGHDT, CDR2 YNNKEL (reference sequence). The CDR3 sequence is CASSQDLTRNQPQHF. The CDR3 DNA reads TGTGCCAGCAGCCAAGACCTAACTCGCAATCAGCCCCAGCATTTT.

The V and J genes are TRBV5-1 and TRBJ2-2, with D possibly TRBD1 on 5 matching bases. Germline CDR1 and CDR2: SGHRS and YFSETQ. V gave up 5 bases and J gave up 6 bases, with 20 bases separating them. The CDR3 spans 16 residues. The DNA of the CDR3 is TGCGCCAGCAGTCCTGATTGGGGCCGACGGGCCGGGGAGCTGTTTTTT. Translated: CASSPDWGRRAGELFF.

This clone showed up just a few times. The chain has TRBV19 and TRBJ2-3, with 9 positions matching TRBD1. The germline CDR1 and CDR2 sequences are LNHDA and SQIVND (reference sequence). The length of the CDR3 is 16 residues. The trim removed 7 bases at V and 0 bases at J, leaving 8 bases unmatched. CDR3: CASTPGTGSSTDTQYF. In nucleotides, the CDR3 is TGTGCCAGTACCCCTGGGACAGGGAGTAGCACAGATACGCAGTATTTT.

This chain links TRBV11-2 with TRBJ2-7, with 10 nucleotides matching TRBD1. Trimming cost V 5 bases and J 6 bases; bases outside gene matches: 7. This CDR3 has 14 amino acids. The germline V gene encodes CDR1 SGHAT and CDR2 FQNNGV. The CDR3 reads CASSPGTGAGEQYF. For the CDR3, the DNA is TGTGCCAGCAGCCCCGGGACAGGGGCGGGCGAGCAGTACTTC. Full variable domain (outside the CDR3, taken from reference TRBV11-2 and TRBJ2-7): EAGVAQSPRYKIIEKRQSVAFWCNPISGHATLYWYQQILGQGPKLLIQFQNNGVVDDSQLPKDRFSAERLKGVDSTLKIQPAKLEDSAVYLCASSPGTGAGEQYFGPGTRLTVT.